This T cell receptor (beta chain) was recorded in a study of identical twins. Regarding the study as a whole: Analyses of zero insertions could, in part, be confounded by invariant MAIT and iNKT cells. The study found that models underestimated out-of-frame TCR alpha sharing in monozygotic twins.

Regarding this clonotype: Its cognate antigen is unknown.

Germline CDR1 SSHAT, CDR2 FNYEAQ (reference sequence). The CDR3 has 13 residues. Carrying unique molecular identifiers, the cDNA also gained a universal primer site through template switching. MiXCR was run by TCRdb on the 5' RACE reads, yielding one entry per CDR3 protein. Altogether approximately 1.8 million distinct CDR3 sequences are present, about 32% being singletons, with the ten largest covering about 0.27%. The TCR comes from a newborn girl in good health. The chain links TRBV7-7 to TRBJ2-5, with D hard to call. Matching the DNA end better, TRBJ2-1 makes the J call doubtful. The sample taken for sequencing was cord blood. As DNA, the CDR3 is TGTGCCAGCAGCTTAAACGAACAAGAGACCCAGTTCTTC. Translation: CASSLNEQETQFF.